The TCR beta chain under discussion was sequenced for a study of identical twins. Whole-study results and caveats: Whereas memory repertoires showed no such difference, abundant cord blood beta clonotypes carried fewer insertions. Donors were not followed over many years; analysis was cross-sectional.

Each CDR3 protein is one row after TCRdb ran MiXCR on the 5' RACE reads. The sample has roughly 1.6 million distinct CDR3 sequences, less than 40% seen once. The V and J ends lost 5 bases and 2 bases respectively, with 8 bases between them. This CDR3 contains 13 residues. Per germline, CDR1 ENHRY and CDR2 SYGVKD. This clonotype was counted ten times or more. What it binds is unknown. This chain joins TRBV10-3 and TRBJ2-3; TRBD2 is a possible D gene (6 bases). The specimen was cord blood. This TCR derives from a newborn girl in good health. The CDR3 is CAISRDFTDTQYF. CDR3 in DNA: TGTGCCATCAGTCGGGACTTCACAGATACGCAGTATTTT.